The clone carrying this TCR beta chain was seen more than once but under ten times. Its specificity is not known. The data derive from a study of human T cells and chemical hapten exposure. Study context: Per-sample TCR yields varied mainly from small pooled library volume differences. Findings and limits, study-wide: DPC sensitization did not alter TCRs above 1 in 1000 frequency.

The CDR3 loop spans 16 amino acids. In germline, CDR1 is SGHTA, CDR2 FQGNSA. With 2 bases removed from V and 4 bases from J, the gap between germline ends came to 16 bases. Documented time point: patch test 1, 2 weeks after DPC sensitization. Treatment described: therapeutic diphenylcyclopropenone sensitization with weekly scalp DPC. Non-pregnant alopecia patients aged 18 to 70, suitable for DPC therapy. In the original workflow: Ranging from roughly 20,000 to 690,600, TCR counts per sample had a median value of around 100,000. In TCRdb, the RACE reads were re-called with MiXCR into one record per CDR3 protein. The V and J calls and clone size are TCRdb's, not the authors'. The repertoire holds 180,000 or so distinct CDR3 sequences, with roughly 15% as singletons.

This sequence originates from a woman in her 30s with alopecia areata. Some clones in this sample may be carry-over from other donors' samples. The chain couples TRBV7-2 to TRBJ2-3, with a tentative D call TRBD2 (6 bases). Sequenced here: whole blood, sampled in connection with sensitization to the hapten diphenylcyclopropenone (DPC). CDR3 sequence: CASSLPPGDLPDTQYF. For the CDR3, the DNA is TGTGCCAGCAGCTTACCTCCGGGAGATCTCCCAGATACGCAGTATTTT.